These 30 T cell receptor beta chains share one sample of origin, sequenced in a study of blood T cell repertoires in COVID-19. Measured with immunoSEQ multiplex PCR; TCRdb has only the in-frame clones, and not every one. In the table there are approximately 260,000 clones, under 90% of which are singletons. The specimen sequenced was peripheral blood. The receptor source for this set is a human donor in a cohort sampled during active COVID-19.

The chain employs TRBV2 and TRBJ1-2; TRBD1 matches 8 bases. Trimming cost V 2 bases and J 10 bases; bases outside gene matches: 9. Germline V gene sequence: CDR1 SNHLY, CDR2 FYNNEI. The CDR3 is 14 amino acids. The CDR3 nucleotides are TGTGCCAGCAGTGAACAGGGGGCCAGGGTTGTCTACACCTTC. Its protein is CASSEQGARVVYTF.

This clone was seen many times. The chain carries TRBV4-2 and TRBJ1-6; D gene unclear. Germline-derived CDR1 and CDR2 are LGHNA and YNFKEQ. V gave up 0 bases and J gave up 9 bases, with 6 bases separating them. This CDR3 has 13 residues. The CDR3 bases are TGTGCCAGCAGCCAAGATTCGAGTTCACCCCTCCACTTT. It is translated as CASSQDSSSPLHF.

The gene calls are TRBV18 and TRBJ1-2; 7 bases agree with TRBD1. CDR1 is KGHSH, CDR2 LQKENI, per germline. There are 14 residues in the CDR3. V shed 5 bases and J 4 bases; nucleotides not matched to a gene: 7. DNA for the CDR3: TGTGCCAGCTCAAGAGAGGGGGCTGGCTATGGCTACACCTTC. Encoded protein: CASSREGAGYGYTF.

This chain connects TRBV15 to TRBJ2-1; TRBD2 matches at 8 bases. The CDR3 runs to 13 residues. CDR1 is LNHNV, CDR2 YYDKDF, per germline (reference sequence). V lost 9 bases and J lost 8; bases outside the gene matches: 9. The CDR3 sequence is CATQRIAGHEQFF. The CDR3 nucleotides are TGTGCCACTCAGAGGATAGCGGGGCATGAGCAGTTCTTC.

CDR3 in DNA: TGTGCCAGCAGTTCGGGTGAAAAACTGTTTTTT. Amino acids: CASSSGEKLFF. V usage is TRBV12-3 or TRBV12-4 and J usage is TRBJ1-4; D gene ambiguous. V lost 4 bases and J 7 bases, leaving 4 bases between the germline ends. The CDR3 sequence is 11 residues long.

The rearrangement joins TRBV6-5 to TRBJ2-3, with TRBD1 matching 9 bases. Germline V gives CDR1 MNHEY, CDR2 SVGAGI. V shed 11 bases and J 3 bases; nucleotides not matched to a gene: 3. The CDR3 has 12 residues. The CDR3 sequence is CAGQGTTDTQYF. The CDR3 DNA is TGTGCCGGACAGGGGACTACAGATACGCAGTATTTT.

This chain joins TRBV5-1 and TRBJ2-7; a possible D gene is TRBD1 (6 bases). The CDR3 covers 13 residues. Germline V gene lookup returns CDR1 SGHRS and CDR2 YFSETQ. V lost 4 bases, J lost 8 bases, and 16 bases lay in between. CDR3 protein: CASSRDTAFQQYF. DNA for the CDR3: TGCGCCAGCAGCCGGGACACCGCCTTCCAGCAGTACTTC.

The sample holds a few counts of this clone. The chain recombines TRBV29-1 with TRBJ2-3; the D gene is possibly TRBD1 (6 bases). The V end was cut by 4 bases, the J end by 2 bases, with 13 bases between. The CDR3 contains 14 residues. Germline V gene sequence: CDR1 SQVTM, CDR2 ANQGSEA. As DNA, the CDR3 is TGCAGCGTTGGGGGACACCTTCTCACAGATACGCAGTATTTT. This sequence encodes CSVGGHLLTDTQYF.

This sequence joins TRBV10-3 and TRBJ1-1, with D perhaps TRBD1 (5 bases). The CDR3 totals 14 residues. The germline V gene encodes CDR1 ENHRY and CDR2 SYGVKD. Deletions cut 4 bases from V and 2 bases from J, with 11 bases between. The DNA of the CDR3 is TGTGCCATCAGTGTGGGGCCTCCCAACACTGAAGCTTTCTTT. Translation gives CAISVGPPNTEAFF.

The rearrangement joins TRBV5-1 to TRBJ2-2; 8 bases are a match to TRBD1. From germline, CDR1 is SGHRS and CDR2 YFSETQ. CDR3 length equals 14 residues. The J segment lost 8 bases and the V segment lost 5 bases, leaving 8 bases of the junction unmatched. CDR3 in DNA: TGCGCCAGCAGGCCGACAGGGGTCTGGGGGGAGCTGTTTTTT. Its translation: CASRPTGVWGELFF.

A note on this clone: Within the sample, other DNA sequences also encode this same CDR3. The rearrangement links TRBV5-1 to TRBJ2-1; D is undetermined. The CDR3 spans 12 residues. The V and J ends lost 1 base and 6 bases respectively, with 5 bases between them. Germline V gene lookup returns CDR1 SGHRS and CDR2 YFSETQ. CDR3 loop: CASSLSFNEQFF. Written as DNA, the CDR3 is TGCGCCAGCAGCTTGTCATTCAATGAGCAGTTCTTC.

This clone is a singleton in its sample. The V gene is TRBV11-2, the J gene TRBJ2-7; TRBD1 aligns across 7 bases. Trimming removed 5 bases from V and 2 bases from J; junction bases left unmatched: 6. CDR1 is SGHAT, CDR2 FQNNGV, per germline. This CDR3 has 14 amino acids. The CDR3 here is CASSLTGTAYEQYF. In DNA form, the CDR3 reads TGTGCCAGCAGCCTCACCGGGACAGCCTACGAGCAGTACTTC.

V gene TRBV18 combines with J gene TRBJ1-2, with D possibly TRBD1 on 6 matching bases. Germline CDR1 and CDR2: KGHSH and LQKENI. The CDR3 runs 16 residues. The V and J ends lost 1 base and 6 bases respectively, with 18 bases between them. CDR3 bases: TGTGCCAGCTCACCACGATTACAGGGATCAGCGGATGGCTACACCTTC. It specifies CASSPRLQGSADGYTF.

This chain links TRBV2 with TRBJ1-2; 10 nucleotides line up with TRBD1. J was trimmed by 8 bases and V by 8 bases; bases with no gene match: 11. This CDR3 has 14 residues. Germline V gene data show CDR1 as SNHLY and CDR2 as FYNNEI. CDR3 nucleotide sequence: TGTGCCAGCCGTCGGACAGGGGGAATTGGCGGCTACACCTTC. Residues: CASRRTGGIGGYTF.

The genes are TRBV28 and TRBJ2-5; 7 positions agree with TRBD2. CDR3 length equals 16 residues. V dropped 3 bases and J dropped 0; count of bases not matched to a gene: 7. CDR1 MDHEN and CDR2 SYDVKM come from the germline V gene. This CDR3 is CASSFIGGTNQETQYF. The CDR3 DNA reads as TGTGCCAGCAGTTTTATCGGGGGGACGAACCAAGAGACCCAGTACTTC. The full variable domain, rest sourced from reference TRBV28 and TRBJ2-5, is DVKVTQSSRYLVKRTGEKVFLECVQDMDHENMFWYRQDPGLGLRLIYFSYDVKMKEKGDIPEGYSVSREKKERFSLILESASTNQTSMYLCASSFIGGTNQETQYFGPGTRLLVL.

The V and J genes are TRBV6-5 and TRBJ1-2; D may be TRBD1 (5 bases). This CDR3 spans 12 amino acids. Germline V gene sequence: CDR1 MNHEY, CDR2 SVGAGI. Trimming cost V 7 bases and J 8 bases, with 14 bases left between them. In DNA, the CDR3 is TGTGCCAGCAAAAAAGGGGAGGCAGGCTACACCTTC. Translated: CASKKGEAGYTF.

The chain is built from TRBV28 and TRBJ2-1, with D possibly TRBD1 on 6 matching bases. CDR1 and CDR2 from the germline V gene are MDHEN and SYDVKM. The V end was cut by 5 bases, the J end by 8 bases, with 10 bases between. The CDR3 contains 12 residues. CDR3 DNA: TGTGCCAGCAGTGTACAGGGATATGAGCAGTTCTTC. Protein sequence: CASSVQGYEQFF.

J is TRBJ2-5 and V is TRBV7-9; 7 bases are shared with TRBD2. With 4 bases clipped from V and 4 bases from J, the junction kept 12 bases outside the gene matches. Germline CDR1 SEHNR, CDR2 FQNEAQ (reference sequence). This CDR3 spans 16 amino acids. The CDR3 region is CASSYPLGRGLETQYF. In nucleotides, the CDR3 is TGTGCCAGCAGCTATCCCCTCGGGCGGGGGTTAGAGACCCAGTACTTC.

The chain has TRBV7-9 and TRBJ1-2; D is unresolved. The V and J ends lost 3 bases and 1 base respectively, with 3 bases between them. Germline assignment: CDR1 SEHNR and CDR2 FQNEAQ (reference sequence). The CDR3 runs to 12 residues. The CDR3 reads CASSFLNYGYTF. The CDR3 bases are TGTGCCAGCAGCTTTCTTAACTATGGCTACACCTTC. The full variable domain, its missing parts supplied by reference TRBV7-9 and TRBJ1-2, is DTGVSQNPRHKITKRGQNVTFRCDPISEHNRLYWYRQTLGQGPEFLTYFQNEAQLEKSRLLSDRFSAERPKGSFSTLEIQRTEQGDSAMYLCASSFLNYGYTFGSGTRLTVV.

The rearrangement uses TRBV6-1 and TRBJ1-1; 9 bases map to TRBD1. Per the germline V gene, CDR1 is MNHNS and CDR2 is SASEGT. Trimming at V came to 2 bases and at J to 3 bases, leaving 4 bases not matched to a gene. This CDR3 is 15 amino acids long. DNA for the CDR3: TGTGCCAGCAGTGAAAGAACAGGGGGCGACACTGAAGCTTTCTTT. This encodes CASSERTGGDTEAFF.

The chain uses TRBV25-1 and TRBJ2-3; TRBD2 matches 8 bases. Looked up from germline, CDR1 is MGHDK and CDR2 is SYGVNS. J lost 1 base, V lost 0 bases, and 3 bases had no gene match. The CDR3 is 16 residues long. The CDR3 spells CASSEYWRGGTDTQYF. The CDR3 DNA is TGTGCCAGCAGTGAATACTGGCGGGGGGGCACAGATACGCAGTATTTT.

This clone was seen ten or more times. V usage is TRBV7-3 and J usage is TRBJ2-7; TRBD2 aligns across 10 bases. The V segment lost 0 bases and the J segment 2 bases; nucleotides outside the gene matches: 13. This CDR3 spans 19 amino acids. Germline CDR1 is SGHTA and CDR2 is FQGTGA. This chain's CDR3 is CASSLTLAGVCQQPYEQYF. CDR3 DNA: TGTGCCAGCAGCTTAACTCTAGCGGGAGTCTGCCAGCAGCCCTACGAGCAGTACTTC.

CDR3 coding DNA: TGTGCCAGCAGCGTAGGGCGGGGGGGGCACGAGCAGTACTTC. Its protein is CASSVGRGGHEQYF. This chain links TRBV9 with TRBJ2-7, with TRBD2 matching over 9 bases. Germline CDR1 SGDLS, CDR2 YYNGEE. The CDR3 is made up of 14 amino acids. V was pared by 0 bases and J by 5 bases, with 3 bases of the junction left unmatched. Full variable domain (rest looked up from reference TRBV9 and TRBJ2-7): DSGVTQTPKHLITATGQRVTLRCSPRSGDLSVYWYQQSLDQGLQFLIQYYNGEERAKGNILERFSAQQFPDLHSELNLSSLELGDSALYFCASSVGRGGHEQYFGPGTRLTVT.

The chain uses TRBV7-3 and TRBJ2-5; TRBD2 matches at 9 bases. Germline CDR1 and CDR2: SGHTA and FQGTGA. The CDR3 is 20 residues long. With V trimmed by 0 bases and J by 1 base, 15 bases remained unmatched. This CDR3 is CASSLTSGGSGRGPQETQYF. In DNA form, the CDR3 reads TGTGCCAGCAGCTTAACCTCCGGGGGTAGCGGGAGAGGTCCCCAAGAGACCCAGTACTTC.

The chain uses TRBV27 and TRBJ2-3; TRBD2 agrees at 8 bases. Germline V gene lookup returns CDR1 MNHEY and CDR2 SMNVEV (reference sequence). Losses at the gene ends were 2 bases for V and 4 bases for J; bases not matched to a gene: 8. This CDR3 is built from 16 residues. CDR3 amino acids: CASSLISGVESDTQYF. The CDR3 nucleotides read TGTGCCAGCAGTTTAATTAGCGGGGTTGAATCAGATACGCAGTATTTT.

The rearrangement links TRBV6-2 or TRBV6-3 to TRBJ2-3; 13 bases map to TRBD2. The trim removed 4 bases at V and 5 bases at J, leaving 9 bases unmatched. The V gene's germline CDR1 is MNHEY and CDR2 SVGEGT. The CDR3 contains 17 residues. Here the CDR3 DNA reads TGTGCCAGCAGTTTTCGACTAGCGGGGGGTCGTGAAGATACGCAGTATTTT. Translating it yields CASSFRLAGGREDTQYF.

The chain is built from TRBV7-2 and TRBJ2-3, with 7 bases fitting TRBD1. Germline CDR1 SGHTA, CDR2 FQGNSA. The CDR3 runs 14 residues. Trimming at V came to 5 bases and at J to 4 bases, leaving 6 bases not matched to a gene. As DNA, the CDR3 is TGTGCCAGCAGCACCGACAGGGTGTCAGATACGCAGTATTTT. Amino acids: CASSTDRVSDTQYF.

The genes are TRBV6-1 and TRBJ2-7; D call uncertain. Germline lookup yields CDR1 MNHNS and CDR2 SASEGT. The V end lost 2 bases, the J end lost 4 bases, and 12 bases lay between the germline ends. CDR3 length: 14 residues. CDR3 residues: CASSESSAEYEQYF. Written as DNA, the CDR3 is TGTGCCAGCAGTGAATCGTCCGCGGAATACGAGCAGTACTTC.

The rearrangement joins TRBV9 to TRBJ2-1, with TRBD1 identical over 7 bases. Germline trimming cut 3 bases from V and 4 bases from J; bases unmatched to any gene: 1. This CDR3 has 13 residues. The germline V gene has CDR1 SGDLS and CDR2 YYNGEE. This chain's CDR3 is CASSATGYNEQFF. The CDR3 coding sequence is TGTGCCAGCAGCGCGACAGGGTACAATGAGCAGTTCTTC.

The chain is built from TRBV25-1 and TRBJ1-4; 9 bases are shared with TRBD1. From germline, CDR1 is MGHDK and CDR2 SYGVNS. After removal of 4 bases from V and 6 bases from J, the junction contained 6 bases not matched to a gene. The CDR3 contains 15 residues. The chain's CDR3 is CASSVTGGEYEKLFF. CDR3 nucleotides: TGTGCCAGCAGTGTGACAGGGGGGGAGTATGAAAAACTGTTTTTT.